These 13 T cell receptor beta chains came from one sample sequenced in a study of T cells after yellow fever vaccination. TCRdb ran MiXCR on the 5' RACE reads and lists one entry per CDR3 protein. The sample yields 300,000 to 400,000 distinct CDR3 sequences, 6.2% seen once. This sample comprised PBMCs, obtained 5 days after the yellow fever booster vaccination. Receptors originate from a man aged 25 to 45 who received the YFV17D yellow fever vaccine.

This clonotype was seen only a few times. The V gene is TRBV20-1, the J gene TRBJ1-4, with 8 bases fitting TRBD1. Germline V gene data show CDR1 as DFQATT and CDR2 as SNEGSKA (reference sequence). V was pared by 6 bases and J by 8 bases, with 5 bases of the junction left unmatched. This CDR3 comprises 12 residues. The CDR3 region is CSAQGADEKLFF. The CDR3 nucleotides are TGCAGTGCCCAGGGGGCCGACGAAAAACTGTTTTTT.

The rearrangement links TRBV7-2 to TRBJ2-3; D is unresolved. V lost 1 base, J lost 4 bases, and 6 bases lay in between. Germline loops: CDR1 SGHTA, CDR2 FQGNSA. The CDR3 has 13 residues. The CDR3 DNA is TGTGCCAGCAGCTTAGTCGTAGCAGATACGCAGTATTTT. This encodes CASSLVVADTQYF.

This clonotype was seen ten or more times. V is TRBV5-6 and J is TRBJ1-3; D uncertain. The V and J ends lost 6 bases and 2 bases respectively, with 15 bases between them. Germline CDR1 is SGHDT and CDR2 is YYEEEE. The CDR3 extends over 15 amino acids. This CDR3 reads CASNPRTQPGNTIYF. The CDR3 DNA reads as TGTGCCAGCAACCCAAGAACTCAACCTGGAAACACCATATATTTT.

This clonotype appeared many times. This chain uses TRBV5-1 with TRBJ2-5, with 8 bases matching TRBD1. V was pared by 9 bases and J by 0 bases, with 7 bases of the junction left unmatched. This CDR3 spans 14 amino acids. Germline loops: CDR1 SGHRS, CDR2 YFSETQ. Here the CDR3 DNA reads TGCGCCACCAGGCAACAGGGGGACCAAGAGACCCAGTACTTC. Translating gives CATRQQGDQETQYF.

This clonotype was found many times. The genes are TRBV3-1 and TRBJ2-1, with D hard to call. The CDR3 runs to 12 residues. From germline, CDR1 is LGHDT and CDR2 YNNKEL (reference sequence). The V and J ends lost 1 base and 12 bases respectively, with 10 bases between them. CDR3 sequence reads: CASSQGIERQFF. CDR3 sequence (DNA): TGTGCCAGCAGCCAAGGAATAGAGAGGCAGTTCTTC.

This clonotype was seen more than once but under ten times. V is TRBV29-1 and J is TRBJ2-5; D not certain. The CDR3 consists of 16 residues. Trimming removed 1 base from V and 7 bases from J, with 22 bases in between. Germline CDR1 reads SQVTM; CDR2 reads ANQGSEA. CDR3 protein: CSVEGDQDSLDGTQYF. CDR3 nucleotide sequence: TGCAGCGTTGAAGGCGACCAAGATTCGCTAGACGGGACCCAGTACTTC. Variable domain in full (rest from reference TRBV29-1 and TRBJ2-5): SAVISQKPSRDICQRGTSLTIQCQVDSQVTMMFWYRQQPGQSLTLIATANQGSEATYESGFVIDKFPISRPNLTFSTLTVSNMSPEDSSIYLCSVEGDQDSLDGTQYFGPGTRLLVL.

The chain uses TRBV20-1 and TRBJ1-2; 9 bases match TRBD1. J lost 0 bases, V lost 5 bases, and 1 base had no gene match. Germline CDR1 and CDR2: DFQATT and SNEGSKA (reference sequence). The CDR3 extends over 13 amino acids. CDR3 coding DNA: TGCAGTGCTGGACAGGGGACTAACTATGGCTACACCTTC. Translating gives CSAGQGTNYGYTF.

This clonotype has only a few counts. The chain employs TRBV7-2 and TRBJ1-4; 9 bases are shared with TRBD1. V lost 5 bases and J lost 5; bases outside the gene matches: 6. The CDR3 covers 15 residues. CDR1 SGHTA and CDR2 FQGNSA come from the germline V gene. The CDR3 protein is CASSPLDRGNEKLFF. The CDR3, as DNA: TGTGCCAGCAGCCCTCTTGACAGGGGGAATGAAAAACTGTTTTTT.

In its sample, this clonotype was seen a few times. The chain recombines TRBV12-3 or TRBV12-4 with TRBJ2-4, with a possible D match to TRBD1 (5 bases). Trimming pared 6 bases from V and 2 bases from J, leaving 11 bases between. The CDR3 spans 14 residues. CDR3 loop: CASRTAGSKNIQYF. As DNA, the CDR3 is TGTGCCAGCAGGACAGCCGGATCCAAAAACATTCAGTACTTC.

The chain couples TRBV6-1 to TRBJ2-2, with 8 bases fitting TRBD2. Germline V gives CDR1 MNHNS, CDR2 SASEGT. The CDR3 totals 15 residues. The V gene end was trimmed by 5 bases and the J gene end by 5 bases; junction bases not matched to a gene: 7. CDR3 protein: CASSTRGLGTGELFF. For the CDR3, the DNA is TGTGCCAGCAGTACCCGGGGACTAGGTACCGGGGAGCTGTTTTTT.

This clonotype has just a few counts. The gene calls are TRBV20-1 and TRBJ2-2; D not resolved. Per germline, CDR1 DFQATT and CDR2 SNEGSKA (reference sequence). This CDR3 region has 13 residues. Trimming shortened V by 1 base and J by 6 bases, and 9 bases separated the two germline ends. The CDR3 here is CSARAGGSGELFF. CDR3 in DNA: TGCAGTGCTAGAGCCGGCGGATCCGGGGAGCTGTTTTTT.

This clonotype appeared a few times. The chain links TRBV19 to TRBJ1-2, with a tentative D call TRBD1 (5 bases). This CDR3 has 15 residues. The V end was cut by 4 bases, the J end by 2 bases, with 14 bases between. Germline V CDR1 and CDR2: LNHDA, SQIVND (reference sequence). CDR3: CASSNTGLGNYGYTF. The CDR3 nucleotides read TGTGCCAGTAGTAACACGGGACTGGGAAACTATGGCTACACCTTC.

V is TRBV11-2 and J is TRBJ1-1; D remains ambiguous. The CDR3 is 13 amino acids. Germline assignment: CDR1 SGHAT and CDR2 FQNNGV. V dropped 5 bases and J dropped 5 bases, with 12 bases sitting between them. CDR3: CASSISRRTEAFF. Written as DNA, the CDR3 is TGTGCCAGCAGCATTTCTCGGAGAACTGAAGCTTTCTTT.